The source of this T cell receptor (beta chain) is a study of early T cells in non-severe SARS-CoV-2 infection. Individual cDNA molecules were tagged with unique molecular identifiers. TCRdb processed the 5' RACE reads anew with MiXCR; each CDR3 protein has one entry. The sample has approximately 50,000 distinct CDR3 sequences, about 11% seen once; the top ten hold 13%. On this clonotype: The junction shows a germline mismatch at one end, possibly a read error.

This TCR was recovered from an adult who was a healthcare worker with PCR-confirmed SARS-CoV-2 infection or an uninfected control (not recorded which). Sequences were obtained from whole blood.

The CDR3 nucleotides read TGTGCCAGCAGCCCCCAGGGAGGGTCCTACGACCAGTACTTC. Amino acids: CASSPQGGSYDQYF. The chain couples TRBV7-2 to TRBJ2-7; 7 bases are a match to TRBD2. CDR3 size: 14 residues. Germline V CDR1 and CDR2: SGHTA, FQGNSA.